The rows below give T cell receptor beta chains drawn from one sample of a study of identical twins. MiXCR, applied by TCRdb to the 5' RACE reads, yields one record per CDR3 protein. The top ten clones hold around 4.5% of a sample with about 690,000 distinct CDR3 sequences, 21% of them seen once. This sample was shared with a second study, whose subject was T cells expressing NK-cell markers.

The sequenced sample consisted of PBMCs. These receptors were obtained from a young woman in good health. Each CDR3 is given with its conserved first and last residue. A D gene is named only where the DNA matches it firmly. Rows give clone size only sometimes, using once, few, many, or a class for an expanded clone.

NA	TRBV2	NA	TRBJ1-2	CASSGYVSYGYTF	TGTGCCAGCAGTGGTTACGTCTCCTATGGCTACACCTTC
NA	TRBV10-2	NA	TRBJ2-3	CASSEFRTPSTDTQYF	TGCGCCAGCAGTGAGTTCAGAACCCCTAGCACAGATACGCAGTATTTT
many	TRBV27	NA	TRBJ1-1	CASSLLGIYTEAFF	TGTGCCAGCAGTTTACTGGGGATCTACACTGAAGCTTTCTTT
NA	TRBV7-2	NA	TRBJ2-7	CASSATEYEQYF	TGTGCCAGCAGCGCCACAGAATACGAGCAGTACTTC
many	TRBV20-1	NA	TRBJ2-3	CSARGYTDTQYF	TGCAGTGCTAGAGGCTATACAGATACGCAGTATTTT
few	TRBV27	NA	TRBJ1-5	CASSLGGIGQPQHF	TGTGCCAGCAGTTTAGGAGGGATCGGCCAGCCCCAGCATTTT
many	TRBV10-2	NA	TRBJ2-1	CASSELNPTRSSYNEQFF	TGCGCCAGCAGTGAGTTAAACCCAACTAGAAGCTCCTACAATGAGCAGTTCTTC
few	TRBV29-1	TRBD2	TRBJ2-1	CSAGGQQFF	TGCAGCGCGGGGGGGCAACAGTTCTTC
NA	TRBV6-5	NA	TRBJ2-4	CASSYPALIWAKNIQYF	TGTGCCAGCAGTTACCCGGCGCTTATATGGGCCAAAAACATTCAGTACTTC
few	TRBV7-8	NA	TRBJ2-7	CASSSSYRDRAYEQYF	TGTGCCAGCAGCTCAAGCTACAGGGATCGGGCCTACGAGCAGTACTTC
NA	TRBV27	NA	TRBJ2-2	CASSPQAAGYTGELFF	TGTGCCAGCAGTCCCCAGGCGGCGGGTTATACCGGGGAGCTGTTTTTT
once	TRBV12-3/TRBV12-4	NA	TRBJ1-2	CASSSGWGYTF	TGTGCCAGCAGTTCTGGTTGGGGCTACACCTTC
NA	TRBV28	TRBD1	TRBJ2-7	CASSPGTVCIYYEQYF	TGTGCCAGCAGCCCCGGGACAGTCTGCATCTACTACGAGCAGTACTTC
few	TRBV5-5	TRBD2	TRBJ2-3	CASSTTSGRADTQYF	TGTGCCAGCAGCACAACTAGCGGGAGAGCAGATACGCAGTATTTT
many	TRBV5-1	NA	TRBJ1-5	CASSPPRRDDQPQHF	TGCGCCAGCAGCCCCCCCAGACGGGACGACCAGCCCCAGCATTTT
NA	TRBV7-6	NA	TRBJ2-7	CASSLRYEGRNEQYF	TGTGCCAGCAGCCTACGATACGAGGGGAGGAACGAGCAGTACTTC
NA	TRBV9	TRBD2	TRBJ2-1	CASSVAPSGGTRSSYNEQFF	TGTGCCAGCAGCGTAGCTCCTAGCGGGGGGACACGGAGCTCCTACAATGAGCAGTTCTTC
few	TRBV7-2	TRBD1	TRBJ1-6	CASSLPGQGGSPLHF	TGTGCCAGCAGTCTCCCGGGACAGGGTGGTTCACCCCTCCACTTT
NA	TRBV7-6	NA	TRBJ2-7	CASSPGHNGYEQYF	TGTGCCAGCAGCCCGGGACACAATGGCTACGAGCAGTACTTC
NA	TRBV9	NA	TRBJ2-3	CASSVADYTDTQYF	TGTGCCAGCAGCGTAGCCGACTACACAGATACGCAGTATTTT
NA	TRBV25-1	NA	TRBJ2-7	CASSEYLSGPYEQYF	TGTGCCAGCAGTGAATATCTGTCCGGGCCCTACGAGCAGTACTTC
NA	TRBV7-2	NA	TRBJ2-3	CASSSPRERSTDTQYF	TGTGCCAGCAGCTCCCCCCGTGAGCGGAGCACAGATACGCAGTATTTT
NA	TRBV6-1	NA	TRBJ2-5	CASSDTSRGCVGQETQYF	TGTGCCAGCAGTGATACTAGCCGGGGGTGCGTAGGCCAAGAGACCCAGTACTTC
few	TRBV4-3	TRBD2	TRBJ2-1	CASSHTSGRHNEQFF	TGCGCCAGCAGCCACACTAGCGGGAGGCACAATGAGCAGTTCTTC
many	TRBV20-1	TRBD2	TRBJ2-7	CSARDGGGNYEQYF	TGCAGTGCTAGAGACGGCGGGGGTAACTACGAGCAGTACTTC
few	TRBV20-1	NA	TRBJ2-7	CSARDGIEQYF	TGCAGTGCTAGAGACGGGATCGAGCAGTACTTC
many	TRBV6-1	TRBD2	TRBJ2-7	CASSPLESSGKSGEQYF	TGTGCCAGCAGTCCTCTTGAGTCCAGCGGGAAGAGTGGCGAGCAGTACTTC
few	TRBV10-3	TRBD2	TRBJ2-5	CAIQRGIGGETQYF	TGTGCCATCCAGCGGGGGATCGGCGGAGAGACCCAGTACTTC
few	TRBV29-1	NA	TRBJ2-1	CSVPTAGLNEQFF	TGCAGCGTCCCGACGGCAGGGTTGAATGAGCAGTTCTTC
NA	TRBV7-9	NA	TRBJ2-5	CASIAEMALIETQYF	TGTGCCAGCATCGCCGAGATGGCCCTGATTGAGACCCAGTACTTC
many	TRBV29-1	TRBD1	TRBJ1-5	CSIRTGVNQPQHF	TGCAGTATTCGGACAGGGGTTAATCAGCCCCAGCATTTT
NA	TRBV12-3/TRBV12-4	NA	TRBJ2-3	CASRPPVVDTQYF	TGTGCCAGCAGGCCCCCCGTGGTAGATACGCAGTATTTT
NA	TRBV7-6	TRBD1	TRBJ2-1	CASRGDRLNNEQFF	TGTGCCAGCAGGGGGGACAGACTGAACAATGAGCAGTTCTTC
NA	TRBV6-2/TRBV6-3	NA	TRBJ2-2	CASRRDLGTGELFF	TGTGCCAGCAGAAGGGACCTCGGCACCGGGGAGCTGTTTTTT
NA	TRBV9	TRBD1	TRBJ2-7	CASSVATGVPYEQYF	TGTGCCAGCAGCGTAGCAACAGGGGTACCCTACGAGCAGTACTTC
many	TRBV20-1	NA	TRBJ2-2	CSARGADRNTGELFF	TGCAGTGCTAGGGGAGCGGACAGGAACACCGGGGAGCTGTTTTTT
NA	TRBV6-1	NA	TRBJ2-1	CASSLRPTGISYNEQFF	TGTGCCAGCAGCCTTCGACCAACGGGAATATCCTACAATGAGCAGTTCTTC
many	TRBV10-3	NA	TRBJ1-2	CAISDRGLYGYTF	TGTGCCATCAGTGACAGGGGACTATATGGCTACACCTTC
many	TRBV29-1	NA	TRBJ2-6	CSVGLSGANVLTF	TGCAGCGTTGGGTTGTCTGGGGCCAACGTCCTGACTTTC
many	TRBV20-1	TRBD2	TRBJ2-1	CSAPHRLAIPYNEQFF	TGCAGTGCTCCCCACCGACTAGCGATACCCTACAATGAGCAGTTCTTC
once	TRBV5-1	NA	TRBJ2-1	CASSVPWAYNEQFF	TGCGCCAGCAGTGTACCTTGGGCATACAATGAGCAGTTCTTC
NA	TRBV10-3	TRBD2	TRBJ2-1	CAIGRGGRSNEQFF	TGTGCCATCGGCCGGGGCGGGAGGAGCAATGAGCAGTTCTTC
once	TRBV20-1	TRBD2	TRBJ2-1	CSARDVTSGSNEQFF	TGCAGTGCTAGAGATGTGACTAGCGGGAGTAATGAGCAGTTCTTC
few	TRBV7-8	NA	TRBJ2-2	CASSLVADLLTGELFF	TGTGCCAGCAGCTTAGTGGCGGACCTCCTTACCGGGGAGCTGTTTTTT
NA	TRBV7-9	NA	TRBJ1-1	CASSFPGSTEAFF	TGTGCCAGCAGCTTCCCAGGGAGCACTGAAGCTTTCTTT
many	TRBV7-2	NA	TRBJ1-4	CASSLKGRATNEKLFF	TGTGCCAGCAGCTTGAAGGGAAGAGCTACTAATGAAAAACTGTTTTTT
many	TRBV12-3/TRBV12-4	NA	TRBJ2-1	CASSSGQGHNEQFF	TGTGCCAGCAGTTCCGGGCAGGGGCACAATGAGCAGTTCTTC
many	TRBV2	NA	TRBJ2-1	CASSENTYNEQFF	TGTGCCAGCAGTGAAAACACCTACAATGAGCAGTTCTTC
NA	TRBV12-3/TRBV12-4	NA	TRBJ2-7	CASNLYEQYF	TGTGCCAGCAACCTCTACGAGCAGTACTTC
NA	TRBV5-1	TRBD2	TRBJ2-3	CASSFFGAGGPDTQYF	TGCGCCAGCAGCTTCTTTGGGGCGGGGGGGCCAGATACGCAGTATTTT
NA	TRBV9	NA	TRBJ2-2	CASSLGVAALGELFF	TGTGCCAGCAGCCTAGGGGTAGCGGCCCTCGGGGAGCTGTTTTTT